These T cell receptor beta chains were read from a single sample in a study of blood T cell repertoires in COVID-19. This table comes from immunoSEQ multiplex PCR, and its TCRdb copy is limited to in-frame clones, with some not included. This table has some 320,000 clones, around nine tenths appearing once. Specimen: PBMCs or T cells enriched from blood (not recorded which). All receptors derive from a woman in her fifties or sixties who had been exposed to COVID-19. CDR3s include the opening cysteine and the closing phenylalanine or tryptophan. Each record gives: V gene, D gene, J gene, clone size, CDR3 DNA, CDR3 protein. A D gene is named only where the DNA matches it firmly. Only part of the rows carry a size: once, few, many, or a class if the clone is expanded.

V: TRBV6-4
D: .
J: TRBJ1-6
size: .
DNA: TGTGCCAGCTCCCAGGACATAGCTTCACCCCTCCACTTT
CDR3: CASSQDIASPLHF

V: TRBV9
D: TRBD2
J: TRBJ2-3
size: .
DNA: TGTGCCAGCAGCGTAGGTAGTAGCGGGGGGGCAGATACGCAGTATTTT
CDR3: CASSVGSSGGADTQYF

V: TRBV6-5
D: .
J: TRBJ2-6
size: once
DNA: TGTGCCAGCAGTTCCCTAGGCTCTGGGGCCAACGTCCTGACTTTC
CDR3: CASSSLGSGANVLTF

V: TRBV9
D: .
J: TRBJ2-1
size: .
DNA: TGTGCCAGCAGTTATACCGGGACTTGGGGCGGGGAGCAGTTCTTC
CDR3: CASSYTGTWGGEQFF

V: TRBV7-8
D: .
J: TRBJ1-1
size: .
DNA: TGTGCCAGCAGCTTAGCTAACTCAGGGATGAACACTGAAGCTTTCTTT
CDR3: CASSLANSGMNTEAFF

V: TRBV3-1/TRBV3-2
D: .
J: TRBJ1-1
size: .
DNA: TGTGCCAGCAGCCAAGGGGTATGGGCTTACACTGAAGCTTTCTTT
CDR3: CASSQGVWAYTEAFF

V: TRBV9
D: TRBD1
J: TRBJ1-6
size: .
DNA: TGTGCCAGCAGCTCCCAATCGGGACAACAGGGGCCCAGCCGTAATTCACCCCTCCACTTT
CDR3: CASSSQSGQQGPSRNSPLHF

V: TRBV9
D: TRBD1
J: TRBJ2-7
size: few
DNA: TGTGCCAGCAGCGCCCGACAGGGCAGCGACGAGCAGTACTTC
CDR3: CASSARQGSDEQYF

V: TRBV5-1
D: TRBD1
J: TRBJ2-1
size: once
DNA: TGCGCCAGCAGCTCGAGGGACAGGGGTTACAATGAGCAGTTCTTC
CDR3: CASSSRDRGYNEQFF

V: TRBV7-9
D: TRBD1
J: TRBJ2-7
size: .
DNA: TGTGCCAGCAGCTCATCTAAGACAGGGATGGTGGGGTACGAGCAGTACTTC
CDR3: CASSSSKTGMVGYEQYF

V: TRBV27
D: TRBD1
J: TRBJ1-6
size: .
DNA: TGTGCCAGCAGGCCGACAGGGGGCTATAATTCACCCCTCCACTTT
CDR3: CASRPTGGYNSPLHF

V: TRBV7-9
D: .
J: TRBJ2-3
size: .
DNA: TGTGCCAGCAGCTTAGTCGGGGGAACAGAATACACAGATACGCAGTATTTT
CDR3: CASSLVGGTEYTDTQYF

V: TRBV27
D: TRBD1
J: TRBJ1-3
size: .
DNA: TGTGCCAGCAGTTGGGACAGCTCTGGAAACACCATATATTTT
CDR3: CASSWDSSGNTIYF

V: TRBV9
D: TRBD1
J: TRBJ2-1
size: .
DNA: TGTGCCAGCAGCGTAGTAGGGGGACAGCTCGATGAGCAGTTCTTC
CDR3: CASSVVGGQLDEQFF

V: TRBV18
D: TRBD1
J: TRBJ1-3
size: .
DNA: TGTGCCAGCTCACAATCGGGCGGACAGGGCAGAAACACCATATATTTT
CDR3: CASSQSGGQGRNTIYF

V: TRBV6-1
D: .
J: TRBJ1-2
size: .
DNA: TGTGCCAGCAGTGAAAAAGGAGGTAGGAGCTATGGCTACACCTTC
CDR3: CASSEKGGRSYGYTF

V: TRBV2
D: TRBD1
J: TRBJ1-6
size: few
DNA: TGTGCCAGCAGTGATGTAATAGGACAGGGGGTTAATTCACCCCTCCACTTT
CDR3: CASSDVIGQGVNSPLHF

V: TRBV18
D: .
J: TRBJ2-3
size: .
DNA: TGTGCCAGCTCACCTCCCCTAAGCGGAGGCACAGATACGCAGTATTTT
CDR3: CASSPPLSGGTDTQYF

V: TRBV28
D: .
J: TRBJ2-2
size: .
DNA: TGTGCCAGCATGGGAGGGGGTAACACCGGGGAGCTGTTTTTT
CDR3: CASMGGGNTGELFF

V: TRBV5-4
D: .
J: TRBJ1-3
size: .
DNA: TGTGCCAGCAGCTTGCGCGGAGCCCCTGGAAACACCATATATTTT
CDR3: CASSLRGAPGNTIYF